What follows are 27 T cell receptor beta chains derived from one specimen sequenced in a study of T cells in Graves' hyperthyroidism and ophthalmopathy. Amplification of TCR beta CDR3 regions used RNA as the template. Using the HTBI primer set, a first-round RT-PCR was run on the TCR CDR3. TCRdb ran MiXCR on the multiplex PCR reads and lists one entry per CDR3 protein. Here the sample spans 400,000 to 550,000 distinct CDR3 sequences, less than 25% being singletons. The sequenced sample consisted of blood. These receptors all stem from a woman aged 30 to 39 with Graves' ophthalmopathy.

This clonotype has ten or more counts. This rearrangement joins TRBV6-1 to TRBJ1-2; no clear D gene. There are 13 residues in the CDR3. The germline V gene has CDR1 MNHNS and CDR2 SASEGT. The V and J ends lost 3 bases and 7 bases respectively, with 12 bases between them. The CDR3 is CASSDSGYRGYTF. The CDR3 DNA reads as TGTGCCAGCAGTGATTCGGGATACCGTGGCTACACCTTC.

Many counts were recorded for this clonotype. The gene calls are TRBV19 and TRBJ1-1; possibly TRBD1 for D (5 bases). The CDR3 extends over 17 amino acids. The V and J ends lost 6 bases and 0 bases respectively, with 20 bases between them. Germline CDR1 is LNHDA and CDR2 is SQIVND (reference sequence). The CDR3 bases are TGTGCCAGTAGGCCACAGGCTGCGGGGGTAATGAACACTGAAGCTTTCTTT. Translation: CASRPQAAGVMNTEAFF. Combining the CDR3 with reference TRBV19 and TRBJ1-1 gives the whole variable domain DGGITQSPKYLFRKEGQNVTLSCEQNLNHDAMYWYRQDPGQGLRLIYYSQIVNDFQKGDIAEGYSVSREKKESFPLTVTSAQKNPTAFYLCASRPQAAGVMNTEAFFGQGTRLTVV.

The chain uses TRBV7-9 and TRBJ1-2; D gene uncertain. Germline assignment: CDR1 SEHNR and CDR2 FQNEAQ (reference sequence). V lost 6 bases to trimming and J lost 5 bases, with 19 bases between them. The CDR3 is 15 amino acids. CDR3: CASSPRTVEGYGYTF. The CDR3 DNA follows: TGTGCCAGCAGTCCTCGGACGGTTGAGGGTTATGGCTACACCTTC.

This clonotype was seen at least ten times. The chain uses TRBV11-2 and TRBJ2-7; 12 bases align to TRBD2. The CDR3 has 17 amino acids. Unmatched junction bases numbered 6, after V lost 2 bases and J lost 1 base. The germline CDR1 and CDR2 sequences are SGHAT and FQNNGV. In nucleotides, the CDR3 is TGTGCCAGCAGCTTATCCGCCACTAGCGGGGGGTCCTACGAGCAGTACTTC. The encoded protein is CASSLSATSGGSYEQYF.

Ten or more counts support this clonotype. V usage is TRBV30 and J usage is TRBJ2-5; D gene uncertain. The CDR3 covers 13 residues. In germline, CDR1 is GTSNPN, CDR2 SVGIG (reference sequence). V shed 1 base and J shed 2 bases, with 8 bases lying between them. In DNA form, the CDR3 reads TGTGCCTGGAGTGAGGCAGTACAAGAGACCCAGTACTTC. This encodes CAWSEAVQETQYF.

This clonotype was detected ten times or more. This chain joins TRBV7-3 and TRBJ2-7, with D perhaps TRBD1 (7 bases). Germline CDR1 reads SGHTA; CDR2 reads FQGTGA. Trimming left V 3 bases short and J 6 bases short, with 12 bases between. This CDR3 region has 13 residues. The CDR3 DNA reads as TGTGCCAGCAGCTTGCAGGGGGGCCTCGAGCAGTACTTC. Translated, it gives CASSLQGGLEQYF.

This clonotype was observed a handful of times. This rearrangement joins TRBV12-3 or TRBV12-4 to TRBJ1-1; D uncertain. Trimming stripped 5 bases from V and 11 bases from J, with 12 bases between. This CDR3 is 11 amino acids long. The CDR3 DNA reads TGTGCCAGCAGTGAGGGTGCCGGGGCTTTCTTT. Translated: CASSEGAGAFF.

Ten or more counts support this clonotype. The chain carries TRBV20-1 and TRBJ1-5, with D unclear. Germline CDR1 reads DFQATT; CDR2 reads SNEGSKA (reference sequence). V lost 3 bases and J 2 bases, leaving 8 bases between the germline ends. CDR3 length equals 13 residues. CDR3 sequence reads: CSARGGRNQPQHF. DNA of the CDR3: TGCAGTGCTAGGGGAGGGCGCAATCAGCCCCAGCATTTT.

This clonotype was observed a handful of times. A read error is possible here, since a much larger clone lies one base away. The chain is built from TRBV7-2 and TRBJ2-7; D is unresolved. Trimming removed 4 bases from V and 3 bases from J, with 10 bases in between. CDR3 size: 13 residues. Germline CDR1 is SGHTA and CDR2 is FQGNSA. This CDR3 reads CASSSRLFYEQYF. The CDR3 DNA reads TGTGCCAGCAGCTCTCGACTGTTCTACGAGCAGTACTTC.

The rearrangement joins TRBV5-1 to TRBJ1-1; D is unresolved. The germline V and J ends were trimmed by 3 bases and 2 bases, with 14 bases remaining between them. The CDR3 has 15 residues. Germline CDR1 is SGHRS and CDR2 is YFSETQ. DNA for the CDR3: TGCGCCAGCAGCTGGGGTCCCATGCGCAACACTGAAGCTTTCTTT. Translating it yields CASSWGPMRNTEAFF.

This clonotype has ten or more counts. The V call is TRBV10-3, the J call TRBJ2-2; TRBD1 agrees at 8 bases. Trimming at V came to 6 bases and at J to 3 bases, leaving 6 bases not matched to a gene. CDR3 size: 15 residues. Germline lookup yields CDR1 ENHRY and CDR2 SYGVKD. The CDR3 protein is CAIRTDRGDTGELFF. The CDR3 coding sequence is TGTGCCATCAGAACCGACAGGGGAGACACCGGGGAGCTGTTTTTT.

The chain recombines TRBV7-6 with TRBJ2-2; tentative D call: TRBD2 (6 bases). V was trimmed by 5 bases and J by 0 bases, leaving 13 bases between them. The CDR3 totals 16 residues. CDR1 is SGHVS and CDR2 is FNYEAQ in the germline V gene. As DNA, the CDR3 is TGTGCCAGCAGCAAATTTAGCGGAGCGAACACCGGGGAGCTGTTTTTT. It codes for CASSKFSGANTGELFF.

Ten or more counts support this clonotype. This rearrangement joins TRBV4-1 to TRBJ2-7; 9 bases map to TRBD2. Per germline, CDR1 MGHRA and CDR2 YSYEKL. This CDR3 region has 16 residues. The junction had 7 bases not matched to a gene; V was cut back by 0 bases and J by 4 bases. This CDR3 is CASSQDGLASEYEQYF. The CDR3 DNA is TGCGCCAGCAGCCAAGATGGACTAGCGAGCGAATACGAGCAGTACTTC.

This clonotype was counted many times. This chain connects TRBV14 to TRBJ2-7; D may be TRBD2 (5 bases). The CDR3 has 13 amino acids. Trimming cost V 4 bases and J 5 bases, with 12 bases left between them. Germline V lookup: CDR1 SGHDN, CDR2 FVKESK. The CDR3 region has the DNA TGTGCCAGCAGCCCCGGGGTCAGCCACGAGCAGTACTTC. Translated, it gives CASSPGVSHEQYF.

Many counts were recorded for this clonotype. The chain carries TRBV27 and TRBJ1-1; TRBD1 is a possible D gene (5 bases). The CDR3 sequence is 13 residues long. The V end lost 6 bases, the J end lost 4 bases, and 12 bases lay between the germline ends. Germline loops: CDR1 MNHEY, CDR2 SMNVEV (reference sequence). DNA for the CDR3: TGTGCCAGCAGATTGGCGGGGCGCACTGAAGCTTTCTTT. Amino acid sequence: CASRLAGRTEAFF.

Many counts were recorded for this clonotype. A junction end diverges from the germline sequence, so it may reflect a read error. The chain is built from TRBV5-1 and TRBJ1-2; a weak D match, TRBD1 (5 bases). The CDR3 runs to 12 residues. Germline CDR1 is SGHRS and CDR2 is YFSETQ. CDR3 residues: CASSSQGGAQSF. The DNA for the CDR3 is TGCGCCAGCAGCTCCCAGGGTGGAGCTCAATCCTTC. The full variable domain, rest sourced from reference TRBV5-1 and TRBJ1-2, is KAGVTQTPRYLIKTRGQQVTLSCSPISGHRSVSWYQQTPGQGLQFLFEYFSETQRNKGNFPGRFSGRQFSNSRSEMNVSTLELGDSALYLCASSSQGGAQSFGSGTRLTVV.

This clonotype turned up a few times. A much more abundant neighbour one base away suggests this may be a read error. The chain links TRBV6-1 to TRBJ2-7; 7 bases align to TRBD1. The CDR3 has 13 residues. Germline loops: CDR1 MNHNS, CDR2 SASEGT. The CDR3 protein is CASREHDRAEQHF. The DNA for the CDR3 is TGTGCCAGCAGGGAGCACGACAGGGCCGAGCAGCACTTC.

The sample holds many counts of this clonotype. This chain joins TRBV20-1 and TRBJ1-5, with D possibly matching TRBD1 (5 bases). The CDR3 sequence is 12 residues long. Trimming stripped 6 bases from V and 4 bases from J, with 10 bases between. Germline-derived CDR1 and CDR2 are DFQATT and SNEGSKA (reference sequence). The CDR3 is CSAPGGNQPQHF. Written as DNA, the CDR3 is TGCAGTGCCCCGGGGGGGAATCAGCCCCAGCATTTT.

This sequence joins TRBV7-9 and TRBJ2-5; weak D call: TRBD2 (5 bases). V lost 3 bases, J lost 5 bases, and 13 bases lay in between. CDR3 length: 14 residues. The germline gives CDR1 SEHNR, CDR2 FQNEAQ (reference sequence). CDR3 DNA sequence: TGTGCCAGCAGCTTCGGCGCAACGGGGGAGACCCAGTACTTC. Protein: CASSFGATGETQYF.

There are many counts of this clonotype. The chain uses TRBV2 and TRBJ2-6; D is undetermined. This CDR3 is built from 18 residues. Trimming removed 8 bases at V and 2 bases at J, with 22 bases between. Germline V gene sequence: CDR1 SNHLY, CDR2 FYNNEI. CDR3 residues: CASFDVGKLNAGANVLTF. The DNA of the CDR3 is TGTGCCAGCTTTGATGTGGGGAAGTTGAACGCTGGGGCCAACGTCCTGACTTTC.

The rearrangement uses TRBV30 and TRBJ2-5; no clear D gene. There are 16 residues in the CDR3. The V and J ends lost 2 bases and 0 bases respectively, with 16 bases between them. Looked up from germline, CDR1 is GTSNPN and CDR2 is SVGIG (reference sequence). The CDR3, as DNA: TGTGCCTGGAGTTTTTCTTCGAACAGAAACCAAGAGACCCAGTACTTC. It translates to CAWSFSSNRNQETQYF.

The J gene is TRBJ2-1, the V gene TRBV27; perhaps TRBD1 as D (5 bases). Trimming stripped 5 bases from V and 3 bases from J, with 17 bases between. The CDR3 spans 16 residues. CDR1 MNHEY and CDR2 SMNVEV come from the germline V gene (reference sequence). The DNA of the CDR3 is TGTGCCAGCAGTGACCCGGTTAGGACATACTACAATGAGCAGTTCTTC. Amino acid sequence: CASSDPVRTYYNEQFF.

The chain links TRBV5-1 to TRBJ1-5; 7 positions agree with TRBD1. CDR3 size: 15 residues. V shed 4 bases, J shed 1 base, and the junction held 5 bases outside the gene matches. Germline CDR1 reads SGHRS; CDR2 reads YFSETQ. CDR3 sequence: CASSVGQDSNQPQHF. CDR3 nucleotide sequence: TGCGCCAGCAGCGTTGGACAGGACAGCAATCAGCCCCAGCATTTT.

In its sample, this clonotype was seen a few times. The junction departs from the called germline gene at one end, perhaps through a read error. This rearrangement joins TRBV6-5 to TRBJ2-2, with a tentative D call TRBD2 (5 bases). Germline CDR1 reads MNHEY; CDR2 reads SVGAGI. There are 14 residues in the CDR3. This CDR3 reads CASSYSGNTGELCF. CDR3 DNA: TGTGCCAGCAGTTACTCTGGGAACACCGGGGAGCTGTGTTTT.

This chain joins TRBV25-1 and TRBJ2-7; D tentatively fits TRBD1 or TRBD2 (5 bases each). Germline CDR1 reads MGHDK; CDR2 reads SYGVNS. V shed 5 bases and J shed 4 bases, with 21 bases lying between them. This CDR3 comprises 16 residues. CDR3: CASSSTGTFTPYEQYF. CDR3 nucleotide sequence: TGTGCCAGCAGTAGTACCGGGACCTTTACACCTTACGAGCAGTACTTC.

Concerning this clonotype itself: This may come from a read error, since a much larger clone is one base off. This chain joins TRBV7-2 and TRBJ1-2, with a possible D match to TRBD1 (5 bases). CDR1 and CDR2 from the germline V gene are SGHTA and FQGNSA. The CDR3 contains 14 residues. Trimming shortened V by 0 bases and J by 3 bases, and 8 bases separated the two germline ends. The CDR3 DNA reads TGTGCCAGCAGCTTAGCGCGGGGGGACTATGGCTACACCTTC. Its protein product is CASSLARGDYGYTF.

V and J are TRBV7-2 and TRBJ2-5; 8 nucleotides match TRBD2. Trimming removed 6 bases from V and 1 base from J; junction bases left unmatched: 7. Germline values: CDR1 SGHTA, CDR2 FQGNSA. This CDR3 comprises 15 residues. This CDR3 reads CASRALAGPQETQYF. The CDR3 DNA sequence: TGTGCCAGCAGAGCCCTAGCGGGTCCCCAAGAGACCCAGTACTTC.